This T cell receptor (beta chain) was sequenced in a study of graft-versus-host responses after intestinal transplantation. Overall study context: Each of the recipients got a multivisceral, liver-intestinal, or isolated intestinal transplant. Each recipient received anti-thymocyte globulin induction, then tacrolimus and steroids for about 3 years.

Germline-derived CDR1 and CDR2 are MGHRA and YSYEKL. The CDR3 covers 16 residues. Trimming took off 3 bases at V and 5 bases at J, with 16 bases between the two ends. The assay was immunoSEQ multiplex PCR, and TCRdb's table has in-frame clones only and misses some. The sample includes about 25,000 clones, approximately 82% of them seen just once. As concerns this clone: Its antigen is unknown.

This receptor was identified in a human donor who was the organ donor for an intestinal transplant. The sequencing used unstimulated CD8+ T cells sorted from spleen or lymph node cells, collected before transplant. The rearrangement joins TRBV4-1 to TRBJ2-2, with unresolved D. The CDR3 is CASSHVPGVGTGELFF. The CDR3 bases are TGCGCCAGCAGCCATGTCCCGGGCGTTGGGACCGGGGAGCTGTTTTTT.